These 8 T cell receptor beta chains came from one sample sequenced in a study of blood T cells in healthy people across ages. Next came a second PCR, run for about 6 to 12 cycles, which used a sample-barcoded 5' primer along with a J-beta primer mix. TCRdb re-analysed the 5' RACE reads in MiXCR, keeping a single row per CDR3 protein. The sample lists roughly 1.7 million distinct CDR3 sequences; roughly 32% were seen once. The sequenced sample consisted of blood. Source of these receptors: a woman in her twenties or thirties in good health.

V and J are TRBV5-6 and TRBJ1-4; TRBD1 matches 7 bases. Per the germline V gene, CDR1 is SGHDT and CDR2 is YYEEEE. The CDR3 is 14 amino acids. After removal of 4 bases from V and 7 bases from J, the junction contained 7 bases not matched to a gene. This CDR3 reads CASSRDSGFEKLFF. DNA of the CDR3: TGTGCCAGCAGCCGGGACAGCGGGTTTGAAAAACTGTTTTTT.

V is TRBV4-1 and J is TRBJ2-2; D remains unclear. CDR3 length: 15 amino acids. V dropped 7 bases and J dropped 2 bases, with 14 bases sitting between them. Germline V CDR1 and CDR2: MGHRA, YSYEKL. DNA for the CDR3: TGCGCCAGCAACTCCTCAGGCTCAAACACCGGGGAGCTGTTTTTT. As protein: CASNSSGSNTGELFF.

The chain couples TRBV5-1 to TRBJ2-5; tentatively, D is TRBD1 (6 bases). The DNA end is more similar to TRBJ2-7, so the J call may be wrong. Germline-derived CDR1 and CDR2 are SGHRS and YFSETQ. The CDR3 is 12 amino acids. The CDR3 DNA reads TGCGCCAGGGGCAGGGGTTGGTTCGAGCAGTACTTC. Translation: CARGRGWFEQYF.

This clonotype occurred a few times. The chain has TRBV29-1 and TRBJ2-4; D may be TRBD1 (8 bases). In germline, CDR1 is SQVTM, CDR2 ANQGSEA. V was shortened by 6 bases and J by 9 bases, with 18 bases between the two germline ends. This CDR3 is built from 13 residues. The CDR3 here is CSVTGVGEGIQYF. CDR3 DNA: TGCAGCGTGACAGGGGTCGGGGAGGGCATTCAGTACTTC.

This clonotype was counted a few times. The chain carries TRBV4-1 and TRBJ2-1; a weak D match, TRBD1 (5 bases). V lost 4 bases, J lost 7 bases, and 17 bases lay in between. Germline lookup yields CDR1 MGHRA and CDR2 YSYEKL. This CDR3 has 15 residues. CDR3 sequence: CASSPQGPSWNEQFF. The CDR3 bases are TGCGCCAGCAGCCCCCAGGGCCCCTCCTGGAATGAGCAGTTCTTC.

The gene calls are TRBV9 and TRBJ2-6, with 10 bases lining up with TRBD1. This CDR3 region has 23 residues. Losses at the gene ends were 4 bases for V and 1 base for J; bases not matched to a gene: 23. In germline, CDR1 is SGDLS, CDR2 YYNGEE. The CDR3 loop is CASSLGYGASGTGERSGANVLTF. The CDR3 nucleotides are TGTGCCAGCAGCTTAGGGTACGGGGCCTCCGGGACAGGGGAGAGGTCTGGGGCCAACGTCCTGACTTTC.

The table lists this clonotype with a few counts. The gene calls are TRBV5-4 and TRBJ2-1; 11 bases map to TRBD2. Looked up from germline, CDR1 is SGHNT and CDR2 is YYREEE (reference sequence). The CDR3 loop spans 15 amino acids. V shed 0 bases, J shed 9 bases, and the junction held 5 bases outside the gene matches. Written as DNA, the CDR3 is TGTGCCAGCAGCTTGGGCCTAGCGGGAGGTCGTGAGCAGTTCTTC. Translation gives CASSLGLAGGREQFF.

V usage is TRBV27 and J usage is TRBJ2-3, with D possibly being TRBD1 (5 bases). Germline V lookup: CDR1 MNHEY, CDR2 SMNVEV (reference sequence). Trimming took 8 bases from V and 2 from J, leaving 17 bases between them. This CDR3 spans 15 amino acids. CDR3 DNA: TGTGCCAGCGCTAGGATTGGTGGGGCCACAGATACGCAGTATTTT. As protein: CASARIGGATDTQYF.